The 30 T cell receptor beta chains below come from one sample, sequenced in a study of blood T cell repertoires in COVID-19. The data were produced by immunoSEQ multiplex PCR, yet TCRdb's version contains in-frame clones alone and is incomplete. This table has more than 120,000 clones, 75% to 90% appearing once. The sequencing sample was made of peripheral blood. The receptors come from a human donor in a cohort sampled during active COVID-19.

The CDR3 nucleotides read TGTGCCAGCTGTGACCCAGGGGCAGCTAACTATGGCTACACCTTC. Translated, it gives CASCDPGAANYGYTF. The V gene is TRBV19, the J gene TRBJ1-2; perhaps TRBD1 as D (6 bases). CDR1 and CDR2 from the germline V gene are LNHDA and SQIVND (reference sequence). The CDR3 consists of 15 residues. V gave up 9 bases and J gave up 0 bases, with 17 bases separating them.

This clone was found a few times. The gene calls are TRBV6-5 and TRBJ1-3; 7 nucleotides line up with TRBD1. V lost 7 bases to trimming and J lost 6 bases; unmatched junction nucleotides: 9. There are 14 residues in the CDR3. In germline, CDR1 is MNHEY, CDR2 SVGAGI. This CDR3 reads CASTPRQGENTIYF. The CDR3 DNA is TGTGCCAGCACCCCGAGACAGGGTGAAAACACCATATATTTT.

The chain carries TRBV4-2 and TRBJ2-2, with TRBD2 matching over 14 bases. The CDR3 consists of 18 residues. Unmatched junction bases numbered 11, after V lost 4 bases and J lost 7 bases. Germline V gene sequence: CDR1 LGHNA, CDR2 YNFKEQ. The DNA of the CDR3 is TGTGCCAGCAGCCGCCCGACTAGCGGGAGGGGGGTCAGCGGGGAGCTGTTTTTT. Translating it yields CASSRPTSGRGVSGELFF.

V usage is TRBV7-8 and J usage is TRBJ2-7; D is possibly TRBD2 (5 bases). The V gene lost 6 bases and the J gene lost 0 bases, with 15 bases spanning the gap. CDR3 length: 15 amino acids. The V gene's germline CDR1 is SGHVS and CDR2 FQNEAQ. The CDR3 DNA reads as TGTGCCAGCAGTTCATGGACGGGGAGCTCCTACGAGCAGTACTTC. Its translation: CASSSWTGSSYEQYF.

The chain couples TRBV10-2 to TRBJ2-1; 8 nucleotides agree with TRBD1. Germline CDR1 WSHSY, CDR2 SAAADI. CDR3 length equals 16 residues. Trimming removed 3 bases from V and 9 bases from J; junction bases left unmatched: 13. The CDR3 protein is CASSEDSGGRISEQFF. CDR3 coding DNA: TGCGCCAGCAGTGAAGACTCAGGGGGCAGGATCAGTGAGCAGTTCTTC.

V gene TRBV28 combines with J gene TRBJ1-2; D not certain. V was shortened by 8 bases and J by 3 bases, with 16 bases between the two germline ends. The CDR3 is 14 amino acids. Per the germline V gene, CDR1 is MDHEN and CDR2 is SYDVKM. The CDR3 sequence is CASAPPGVDYGYTF. CDR3 DNA: TGTGCCAGCGCCCCCCCAGGCGTCGACTATGGCTACACCTTC.

The V gene is TRBV7-9, the J gene TRBJ2-1, with D possibly matching TRBD1 (6 bases). The germline V and J ends were trimmed by 5 bases and 4 bases, with 9 bases remaining between them. This CDR3 has 13 residues. Germline CDR1 and CDR2: SEHNR and FQNEAQ (reference sequence). The CDR3 is CASSTDRYNEQFF. The CDR3 DNA reads as TGTGCCAGCAGCACCGACAGGTACAATGAGCAGTTCTTC.

The rearrangement joins TRBV5-1 to TRBJ1-2; a possible D gene is TRBD1 (5 bases). Germline CDR1 reads SGHRS; CDR2 reads YFSETQ. The CDR3 runs 16 residues. The V end lost 4 bases, the J end lost 6 bases, and 22 bases lay between the germline ends. This chain's CDR3 is CASSETLRQGGDGYTF. The CDR3 DNA follows: TGCGCCAGCAGCGAAACGTTACGTCAGGGTGGCGATGGCTACACCTTC.

The V call is TRBV21-1, the J call TRBJ2-6; TRBD2 is the table's D call and was not checked against the DNA. TRBV21-1 is marked as a pseudogene. The CDR3 is 17 amino acids. The chain's CDR3 is CASSKGERSSGANVLTF. CDR3 coding DNA: TGTGCCAGCAGCAAAGGTGAACGGTCCTCTGGGGCCAACGTCCTGACTTTC.

The table lists this clone with a few counts. One end of the junction varies from germline; a read error may be responsible. CDR3 amino acids: CSVEGTVGNTIYF. The DNA of the CDR3 is TGCAGCGTCGAAGGGACAGTTGGAAACACCATATATTTT. V and J are TRBV29-1 and TRBJ1-3; TRBD1 agrees at 7 bases. This CDR3 is built from 13 residues. Germline assignment: CDR1 SQVTM and CDR2 ANQGSEA.

The rearrangement links TRBV5-5 to TRBJ2-7; 9 positions agree with TRBD2. This CDR3 has 16 residues. V lost 1 base and J lost 3; bases outside the gene matches: 8. Germline CDR1 is SGHKS and CDR2 is YYEKEE (reference sequence). CDR3 sequence (DNA): TGTGCCAGCAGCTTGACGATTGCGGGAGGGTTCTACGAGCAGTACGTC. Translation gives CASSLTIAGGFYEQYV.

This clone was seen just once. This chain connects TRBV18 to TRBJ2-3; TRBD2 aligns across 12 bases. The CDR3 spans 18 residues. Germline values: CDR1 KGHSH, CDR2 LQKENI. J lost 1 base, V lost 2 bases, and 7 bases had no gene match. CDR3 DNA sequence: TGTGCCAGCTCACCAAGAACTAGCGGGAGGCTAGGCACAGATACGCAGTATTTT. This encodes CASSPRTSGRLGTDTQYF.

The J gene is TRBJ2-7, the V gene TRBV6-2 or TRBV6-3; D gene unclear. V was clipped by 6 bases and J by 6 bases, with 12 bases between them. Germline values: CDR1 MNHEY, CDR2 SVGEGT. The length of the CDR3 is 12 residues. The DNA for the CDR3 is TGTGCCAGCAGCCCAAACTCTGGCGAGCAGTACTTC. This encodes CASSPNSGEQYF.

The rearrangement links TRBV28 to TRBJ2-3; 9 nucleotides align to TRBD2. The CDR3 consists of 18 residues. CDR1 and CDR2 (germline): MDHEN, SYDVKM. The V segment lost 6 bases and the J segment 3 bases; nucleotides outside the gene matches: 16. CDR3 residues: CASSQVVGLALGTDTQYF. CDR3 nucleotide sequence: TGTGCCAGCAGCCAAGTGGTGGGACTAGCTTTGGGGACAGATACGCAGTATTTT.

CDR3 DNA sequence: TGCGCCAGCAGCTGGGGGGGCCCAGATACGCAGTATTTT. Translated, it gives CASSWGGPDTQYF. V and J are TRBV5-1 and TRBJ2-3, with TRBD2 as a possible D gene (7 bases). Germline V lookup: CDR1 SGHRS, CDR2 YFSETQ. V was cut by 3 bases and J by 4 bases, with 9 bases left in between. CDR3 length: 13 amino acids.

The V and J genes are TRBV7-2 and TRBJ2-3; the match to TRBD2 covers 7 bases. The CDR3 is 13 residues long. The V gene end was trimmed by 8 bases and the J gene end by 3 bases; junction bases not matched to a gene: 5. Germline V gives CDR1 SGHTA, CDR2 FQGNSA. Here the CDR3 reads CASGRGGTDTQYF. DNA of the CDR3: TGTGCCAGCGGGAGGGGCGGGACAGATACGCAGTATTTT.

This clone came up a few times. This specimen includes other DNA sequences encoding the same CDR3. The V gene is TRBV19, the J gene TRBJ2-1; D possibly corresponds to TRBD1 (5 bases). V was trimmed by 3 bases and J by 0 bases, leaving 9 bases between them. CDR1 is LNHDA, CDR2 SQIVND, per germline (reference sequence). CDR3 size: 15 residues. DNA for the CDR3: TGTGCCAGTAGTATGGGGCAGAGCTCCTACAATGAGCAGTTCTTC. Translating gives CASSMGQSSYNEQFF.

Remarks on this clone: The same CDR3 also results from other DNA sequences found in this sample. This CDR3 reads CASSGTGGGQPQHF. CDR3 nucleotide sequence: TGTGCCAGTAGTGGGACAGGGGGAGGGCAGCCCCAGCATTTT. V usage is TRBV19 and J usage is TRBJ1-5, with 11 bases fitting TRBD1. The CDR3 spans 14 residues. CDR1 is LNHDA, CDR2 SQIVND, per germline (reference sequence). The ends lost 5 bases at V and 7 bases at J; junction bases unmatched: 4.

J is TRBJ2-3 and V is TRBV7-3; TRBD1 might be the D (5 bases). The V end lost 1 base, the J end lost 3 bases, and 8 bases lay between the germline ends. This CDR3 is 14 amino acids long. Germline V CDR1 and CDR2: SGHTA, FQGTGA. Here the CDR3 reads CASSLNRLTDTQYF. The CDR3 bases are TGTGCCAGCAGCTTAAACAGGCTGACAGATACGCAGTATTTT.

A single count supports this clone. The chain combines TRBV10-3 with TRBJ2-1, with TRBD2 identical over 7 bases. The V gene's germline CDR1 is ENHRY and CDR2 SYGVKD. V shed 4 bases, J shed 6 bases, and the junction held 6 bases outside the gene matches. The CDR3 runs 14 residues. DNA for the CDR3: TGTGCCATCAGTGGAAGGCGGGAGAGCAATGAGCAGTTCTTC. It codes for CAISGRRESNEQFF.

The chain has TRBV7-9 and TRBJ2-3; D may be TRBD2 (6 bases). Per the germline V gene, CDR1 is SEHNR and CDR2 is FQNEAQ (reference sequence). Trimming removed 2 bases from V and 0 bases from J, with 15 bases in between. There are 17 residues in the CDR3. The CDR3 region is CASSLRRDGGSTDTQYF. DNA for the CDR3: TGTGCCAGCAGCTTAAGACGGGACGGGGGTAGCACAGATACGCAGTATTTT.

V usage is TRBV5-4 and J usage is TRBJ2-3, with D hard to call. V shed 3 bases and J shed 0 bases, with 2 bases lying between them. The CDR3 has 12 residues. Germline CDR1 and CDR2: SGHNT and YYREEE (reference sequence). CDR3 residues: CASSSSTDTQYF. CDR3 bases: TGTGCCAGCAGCTCAAGCACAGATACGCAGTATTTT. Full variable domain (missing parts from reference TRBV5-4 and TRBJ2-3): ETGVTQSPTHLIKTRGQQVTLRCSSQSGHNTVSWYQQALGQGPQFIFQYYREEENGRGNFPPRFSGLQFPNYSSELNVNALELDDSALYLCASSSSTDTQYFGPGTRLTVL.

This CDR3 is CASSATTGSSTDTQYF. For the CDR3, the DNA is TGTGCCAGCAGTGCGACCACAGGGAGTAGCACAGATACGCAGTATTTT. The V and J genes are TRBV6-1 and TRBJ2-3; TRBD1 might be the D (6 bases). V was trimmed by 4 bases and J by 0 bases, leaving 14 bases between them. This CDR3 is built from 16 residues. CDR1 and CDR2 from the germline V gene are MNHNS and SASEGT.

The CDR3 region has the DNA TGCGCCAGCTGGGCGGGCAGCTCTTACATGAACACTGAAGCTTTCTTT. Translating it yields CASWAGSSYMNTEAFF. The chain recombines TRBV5-1 with TRBJ1-1; D ambiguous. The germline V gene encodes CDR1 SGHRS and CDR2 YFSETQ. The ends were cut back, 7 bases at V and 0 bases at J, with 19 bases in the middle. The CDR3 has 16 residues.

The chain is built from TRBV27 and TRBJ1-2; D remains ambiguous. The CDR3 is 15 amino acids. In germline, CDR1 is MNHEY, CDR2 SMNVEV (reference sequence). V was clipped by 5 bases and J by 4 bases, with 17 bases between them. The DNA for the CDR3 is TGTGCCAGCAGTCCAGGAGTTGGACTCCTCTATGGCTACACCTTC. It encodes CASSPGVGLLYGYTF.

The rearrangement links TRBV6-1 to TRBJ1-1, with D possibly matching TRBD1 (5 bases). The CDR3 is 17 residues long. V was trimmed by 4 bases and J by 4 bases, leaving 22 bases between them. The V gene's germline CDR1 is MNHNS and CDR2 SASEGT. CDR3 loop: CASSAALVGARPTEAFF. DNA for the CDR3: TGTGCCAGCAGTGCAGCCCTCGTAGGGGCCCGCCCCACTGAAGCTTTCTTT.

The chain carries TRBV9 and TRBJ2-7; 12 nucleotides agree with TRBD2. From germline, CDR1 is SGDLS and CDR2 YYNGEE. Trimming cost V 0 bases and J 0 bases; bases outside gene matches: 10. The CDR3 runs 19 residues. As DNA, the CDR3 is TGTGCCAGCAGCGTAGGCACTAGCGGGGGGTCTTTTAGCTCCTACGAGCAGTACTTC. It codes for CASSVGTSGGSFSSYEQYF.

The chain recombines TRBV11-2 with TRBJ2-3, with TRBD1 matching 8 bases. The CDR3 is made up of 14 amino acids. Germline loops: CDR1 SGHAT, CDR2 FQNNGV. The V gene end was trimmed by 5 bases and the J gene end by 5 bases; junction bases not matched to a gene: 6. The CDR3 nucleotides read TGTGCCAGCAGCGACGACAGGGGTGGAGATACGCAGTATTTT. This sequence encodes CASSDDRGGDTQYF.

The rearrangement joins TRBV3-1 (or the pseudogene TRBV3-2) to TRBJ2-3, with a possible D match to TRBD2 (6 bases). Germline loops: CDR1 LGHDT, CDR2 YNNKEL (reference sequence). V lost 2 bases and J 5 bases, leaving 23 bases between the germline ends. There are 18 residues in the CDR3. CDR3 sequence (DNA): TGTGCCAGCAGCCAACCCCCCGGGGGTCGGGGCTGGGGAGATACGCAGTATTTT. It encodes CASSQPPGGRGWGDTQYF.

The chain recombines TRBV6-2 or TRBV6-3 with TRBJ1-6, with a possible D match to TRBD1 (5 bases). Trimming removed 0 bases from V and 10 bases from J, with 10 bases in between. Germline values: CDR1 MNHEY, CDR2 SVGEGT. There are 14 residues in the CDR3. CDR3 in amino acids: CASSYSGGVSPLHF. In nucleotides, the CDR3 is TGTGCCAGCAGTTACTCCGGGGGTGTCTCACCCCTCCACTTT.